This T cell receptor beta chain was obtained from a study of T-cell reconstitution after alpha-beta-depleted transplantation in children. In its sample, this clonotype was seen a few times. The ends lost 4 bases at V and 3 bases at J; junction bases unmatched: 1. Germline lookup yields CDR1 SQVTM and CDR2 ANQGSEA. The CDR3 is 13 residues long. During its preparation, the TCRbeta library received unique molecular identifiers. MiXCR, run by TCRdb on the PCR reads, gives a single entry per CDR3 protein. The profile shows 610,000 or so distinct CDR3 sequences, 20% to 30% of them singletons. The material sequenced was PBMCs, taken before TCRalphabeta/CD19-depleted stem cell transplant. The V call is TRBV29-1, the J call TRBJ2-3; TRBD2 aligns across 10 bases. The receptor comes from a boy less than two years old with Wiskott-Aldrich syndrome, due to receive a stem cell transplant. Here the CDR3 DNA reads TGCAGCGTTGCGACTAGCGGGACAGATACGCAGTATTTT. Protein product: CSVATSGTDTQYF.